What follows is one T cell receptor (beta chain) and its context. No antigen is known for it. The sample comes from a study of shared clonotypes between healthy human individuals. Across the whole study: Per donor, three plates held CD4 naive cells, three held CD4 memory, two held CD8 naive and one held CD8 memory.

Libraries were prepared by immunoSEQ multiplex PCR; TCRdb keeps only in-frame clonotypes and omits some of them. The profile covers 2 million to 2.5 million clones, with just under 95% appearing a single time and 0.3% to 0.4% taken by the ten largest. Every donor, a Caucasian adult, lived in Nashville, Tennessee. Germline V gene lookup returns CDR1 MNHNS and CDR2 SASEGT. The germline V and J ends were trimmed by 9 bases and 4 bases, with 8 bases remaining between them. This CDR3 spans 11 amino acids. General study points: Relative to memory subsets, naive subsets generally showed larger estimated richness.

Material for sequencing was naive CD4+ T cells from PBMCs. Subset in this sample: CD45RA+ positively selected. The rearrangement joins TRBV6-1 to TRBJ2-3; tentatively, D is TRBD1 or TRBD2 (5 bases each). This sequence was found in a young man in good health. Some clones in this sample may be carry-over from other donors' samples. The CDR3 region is CASMGADTQYF. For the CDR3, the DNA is TGTGCCAGTATGGGGGCAGATACGCAGTATTTT.